This is a list of T cell receptor beta chains from one sample in a study of cytomegalovirus exposure and HLA in healthy donors. The protocol was immunoSEQ multiplex PCR, while the TCRdb copy is restricted to in-frame clones and leaves out a portion. Counted here are about 150,000 clones, 75% to 90% occurring once; the ten biggest clones make up less than 3.5%. Source material: PBMCs. These receptors came from a woman aged 25 to 39 in good health and CMV-seronegative. The CDR3 runs from the conserved cysteine through the conserved F or W. Each record gives: V gene, D gene, CDR3 length, clone size, J gene, CDR3 protein, CDR3 DNA. A D gene is named only where the DNA matches it firmly. Clone size is shown for a subset of rows, as once, few, many or a class of expanded clone.

v_call: TRBV5-1
d_call: NA
cdr3_length: 13
clone_size: NA
j_call: TRBJ2-1
cdr3_aa: CASSLAPVNEQFF
cdr3_nt: TGCGCCAGCAGCTTGGCCCCCGTCAATGAGCAGTTCTTC

v_call: TRBV29-1
d_call: NA
cdr3_length: 13
clone_size: NA
j_call: TRBJ2-7
cdr3_aa: CSVGRDRGSEQYF
cdr3_nt: TGCAGCGTTGGTCGGGACCGGGGGTCCGAGCAGTACTTC

v_call: TRBV6-1
d_call: TRBD1
cdr3_length: 15
clone_size: NA
j_call: TRBJ1-6
cdr3_aa: CASSELTGDNSPLHF
cdr3_nt: TGTGCCAGCAGTGAATTGACAGGGGATAATTCACCCCTCCACTTT

v_call: TRBV30
d_call: TRBD1
cdr3_length: 13
clone_size: NA
j_call: TRBJ1-2
cdr3_aa: CAWTVDRGIGYTF
cdr3_nt: TGTGCCTGGACCGTCGACAGGGGGATTGGCTACACCTTC

v_call: TRBV7-3
d_call: TRBD2
cdr3_length: 14
clone_size: NA
j_call: TRBJ2-1
cdr3_aa: CASSASGGAGEQFF
cdr3_nt: TGTGCCAGCAGCGCAAGCGGGGGGGCAGGAGAGCAGTTCTTC

v_call: TRBV25-1
d_call: NA
cdr3_length: 11
clone_size: once
j_call: TRBJ1-1
cdr3_aa: CASGRGSEAFF
cdr3_nt: TGTGCCAGCGGTCGGGGGTCTGAAGCTTTCTTT

v_call: TRBV5-1
d_call: TRBD1
cdr3_length: 15
clone_size: NA
j_call: TRBJ1-2
cdr3_aa: CASSLRTGEADGYTF
cdr3_nt: TGCGCCAGCAGCTTACGGACAGGGGAGGCAGATGGCTACACCTTC

v_call: TRBV10-1
d_call: TRBD1
cdr3_length: 14
clone_size: NA
j_call: TRBJ2-7
cdr3_aa: CASSGGQGGHEQYF
cdr3_nt: TGCGCCAGCAGTGGGGGACAGGGGGGGCACGAGCAGTACTTC

v_call: TRBV19
d_call: NA
cdr3_length: 12
clone_size: NA
j_call: TRBJ1-5
cdr3_aa: CASSNQGQPQHF
cdr3_nt: TGTGCCAGTAGTAATCAGGGCCAGCCCCAGCATTTT

v_call: TRBV4-1
d_call: NA
cdr3_length: 13
clone_size: NA
j_call: TRBJ2-7
cdr3_aa: CASSLTASYEQYF
cdr3_nt: TGCGCCAGCAGCTTAACAGCCTCCTACGAGCAGTACTTC

v_call: TRBV7-2
d_call: TRBD1
cdr3_length: 13
clone_size: NA
j_call: TRBJ1-3
cdr3_aa: CASTTSGQGPQYF
cdr3_nt: TGTGCCAGCACCACCTCGGGACAGGGGCCGCAATATTTT

v_call: TRBV30
d_call: TRBD1
cdr3_length: 12
clone_size: NA
j_call: TRBJ1-2
cdr3_aa: CAWRGQGYGYTF
cdr3_nt: TGTGCCTGGAGAGGACAGGGCTATGGCTACACCTTC

v_call: TRBV29-1
d_call: NA
cdr3_length: 12
clone_size: once
j_call: TRBJ2-7
cdr3_aa: CSAYRDSYEQYF
cdr3_nt: TGCAGCGCCTATCGGGACTCCTACGAGCAGTACTTC

v_call: TRBV11-2
d_call: TRBD2
cdr3_length: 16
clone_size: NA
j_call: TRBJ2-3
cdr3_aa: CASSLYSGRSTDTQYF
cdr3_nt: TGTGCCAGCAGCTTATATAGCGGGAGGTCAACAGATACGCAGTATTTT

v_call: TRBV15
d_call: TRBD1
cdr3_length: 15
clone_size: NA
j_call: TRBJ1-6
cdr3_aa: CATSRDTGGNSPLHF
cdr3_nt: TGTGCCACCAGCAGAGATACAGGGGGTAATTCACCCCTCCACTTT

v_call: TRBV6-5
d_call: TRBD2
cdr3_length: 16
clone_size: few
j_call: TRBJ2-2
cdr3_aa: CASSYSSGIYTGELFF
cdr3_nt: TGTGCCAGCAGTTACTCTAGCGGGATATACACCGGGGAGCTGTTTTTT

v_call: TRBV29-1
d_call: TRBD1
cdr3_length: 14
clone_size: NA
j_call: TRBJ1-2
cdr3_aa: CSVETGGLGYGYTF
cdr3_nt: TGCAGCGTGGAAACAGGGGGTCTAGGCTATGGCTACACCTTC

v_call: TRBV5-1
d_call: TRBD2
cdr3_length: 19
clone_size: NA
j_call: TRBJ2-3
cdr3_aa: CASSLVASSGGPPRFTQYF
cdr3_nt: TGCGCCAGCAGCTTGGTTGCGTCTAGCGGGGGTCCCCCCAGATTTACGCAGTATTTT

v_call: TRBV28
d_call: NA
cdr3_length: 12
clone_size: NA
j_call: TRBJ1-2
cdr3_aa: CASTARAGGYTF
cdr3_nt: TGTGCCAGCACCGCCAGGGCGGGGGGCTACACCTTC

v_call: TRBV7-2
d_call: TRBD1
cdr3_length: 15
clone_size: once
j_call: TRBJ1-1
cdr3_aa: CASSPQGTGNTEAFF
cdr3_nt: TGTGCCAGCAGCCCGCAGGGGACAGGGAACACTGAAGCTTTCTTT

v_call: TRBV6-1
d_call: NA
cdr3_length: 15
clone_size: NA
j_call: TRBJ2-7
cdr3_aa: CASSVPRLASYEQYF
cdr3_nt: TGTGCCAGCAGTGTTCCCCGACTCGCGTCCTACGAGCAGTACTTC

v_call: TRBV2
d_call: TRBD1
cdr3_length: 15
clone_size: NA
j_call: TRBJ1-6
cdr3_aa: CASISPGQNNSPLHF
cdr3_nt: TGTGCCAGCATTTCACCGGGACAGAATAATTCACCCCTCCACTTT

v_call: TRBV7-6
d_call: TRBD1
cdr3_length: 13
clone_size: NA
j_call: TRBJ1-5
cdr3_aa: CASSVGQGKPQHF
cdr3_nt: TGTGCCAGCAGCGTGGGACAGGGGAAGCCCCAGCATTTT

v_call: TRBV4-3
d_call: TRBD1
cdr3_length: 15
clone_size: NA
j_call: TRBJ2-5
cdr3_aa: CASSQGQGSGETQYF
cdr3_nt: TGCGCCAGCAGCCAAGGACAGGGTAGTGGAGAGACCCAGTACTTC

v_call: TRBV6-6
d_call: NA
cdr3_length: 14
clone_size: NA
j_call: TRBJ1-5
cdr3_aa: CASSTGQRDQPQHF
cdr3_nt: TGTGCCAGCAGCACAGGACAGCGAGATCAGCCCCAGCATTTT

v_call: TRBV5-1
d_call: TRBD1
cdr3_length: 14
clone_size: NA
j_call: TRBJ2-5
cdr3_aa: CASSRDRGLGEQYF
cdr3_nt: TGCGCCAGCAGCAGGGACAGGGGGCTGGGGGAGCAGTACTTC

v_call: TRBV27
d_call: TRBD1
cdr3_length: 15
clone_size: NA
j_call: TRBJ2-2
cdr3_aa: CASKITGENTGELFF
cdr3_nt: TGTGCCAGCAAGATAACAGGGGAGAACACCGGGGAGCTGTTTTTT

v_call: TRBV4-1
d_call: NA
cdr3_length: 15
clone_size: NA
j_call: TRBJ1-1
cdr3_aa: CASSQDLSLNTEAFF
cdr3_nt: TGCGCCAGCAGCCAAGATCTGAGTCTGAACACTGAAGCTTTCTTT

v_call: TRBV29-1
d_call: TRBD1
cdr3_length: 13
clone_size: many
j_call: TRBJ2-2
cdr3_aa: CSVDRGGTGELFF
cdr3_nt: TGCAGCGTGGACAGGGGCGGTACCGGGGAGCTGTTTTTT

v_call: TRBV6-5
d_call: TRBD2
cdr3_length: 14
clone_size: NA
j_call: TRBJ2-1
cdr3_aa: CASRRGGGYNEQFF
cdr3_nt: TGTGCCAGCAGGCGGGGGGGCGGGTACAATGAGCAGTTCTTC

v_call: TRBV7-2
d_call: TRBD1
cdr3_length: 17
clone_size: once
j_call: TRBJ1-4
cdr3_aa: CASSLEGAPAANEKLFF
cdr3_nt: TGTGCCAGCAGCTTAGAGGGGGCGCCGGCGGCTAATGAAAAACTGTTTTTT

v_call: TRBV4-3
d_call: TRBD1
cdr3_length: 15
clone_size: NA
j_call: TRBJ1-6
cdr3_aa: CASSQGQGGDSPLHF
cdr3_nt: TGCGCCAGCAGCCAGGGACAGGGGGGTGATTCACCCCTCCACTTT

v_call: TRBV27
d_call: NA
cdr3_length: 19
clone_size: NA
j_call: TRBJ2-1
cdr3_aa: CASSFVKGQQHLSYNEQFF
cdr3_nt: TGTGCCAGCAGTTTTGTTAAGGGGCAGCAACACCTTTCCTACAATGAGCAGTTCTTC

v_call: TRBV12-5
d_call: TRBD1
cdr3_length: 21
clone_size: NA
j_call: TRBJ1-4
cdr3_aa: CASGLSYRGIKVPATNEKLFF
cdr3_nt: TGTGCTAGTGGTTTGTCATACAGGGGGATAAAAGTCCCTGCAACTAATGAAAAACTGTTTTTT

v_call: TRBV6-5
d_call: NA
cdr3_length: 15
clone_size: NA
j_call: TRBJ2-2
cdr3_aa: CASSIRGTGTGELFF
cdr3_nt: TGTGCCAGCAGCATCAGGGGTACGGGGACCGGGGAGCTGTTTTTT

v_call: TRBV27
d_call: NA
cdr3_length: 15
clone_size: NA
j_call: TRBJ2-1
cdr3_aa: CASSSGTRSYNEQFF
cdr3_nt: TGTGCCAGCAGTTCCGGGACACGATCTTACAATGAGCAGTTCTTC

v_call: TRBV7-2
d_call: NA
cdr3_length: 15
clone_size: NA
j_call: TRBJ2-3
cdr3_aa: CASSLALTSTDTQYF
cdr3_nt: TGTGCCAGCAGCTTAGCACTTACGAGCACAGATACGCAGTATTTT

v_call: TRBV27
d_call: TRBD1
cdr3_length: 13
clone_size: NA
j_call: TRBJ2-5
cdr3_aa: CASGRDRGKTQYF
cdr3_nt: TGTGCCAGCGGCCGGGACAGGGGAAAGACCCAGTACTTC

v_call: TRBV27
d_call: NA
cdr3_length: 15
clone_size: NA
j_call: TRBJ1-6
cdr3_aa: CASSPSWVDGSPLHF
cdr3_nt: TGTGCCAGCAGTCCCTCTTGGGTTGACGGGTCACCCCTCCACTTT

v_call: TRBV7-9
d_call: NA
cdr3_length: 13
clone_size: NA
j_call: TRBJ1-1
cdr3_aa: CSSSLSNDGKAFF
cdr3_nt: TGTTCCAGCAGCCTCTCTAATGACGGGAAGGCTTTCTTT

v_call: TRBV25-1
d_call: NA
cdr3_length: 12
clone_size: NA
j_call: TRBJ1-2
cdr3_aa: CASSAKLYGYTF
cdr3_nt: TGTGCCAGCAGTGCGAAGCTCTATGGCTACACCTTC

v_call: TRBV27
d_call: NA
cdr3_length: 12
clone_size: NA
j_call: TRBJ1-6
cdr3_aa: CASSTGNSPLHF
cdr3_nt: TGTGCCAGCAGTACCGGGAATTCACCCCTCCACTTT

v_call: TRBV25-1
d_call: NA
cdr3_length: 15
clone_size: NA
j_call: TRBJ1-2
cdr3_aa: CASSEGSGAPYGYTF
cdr3_nt: TGTGCCAGCAGTGAAGGATCAGGGGCCCCCTATGGCTACACCTTC

v_call: TRBV25-1
d_call: NA
cdr3_length: 14
clone_size: NA
j_call: TRBJ1-2
cdr3_aa: CASSESARTYGYTF
cdr3_nt: TGTGCCAGCAGTGAATCCGCGCGAACCTATGGCTACACCTTC

v_call: TRBV5-6
d_call: TRBD2
cdr3_length: 16
clone_size: NA
j_call: TRBJ2-4
cdr3_aa: CASSLGSGGAKNIQYF
cdr3_nt: TGTGCCAGCAGCTTGGGTTCGGGAGGGGCCAAAAACATTCAGTACTTC

v_call: TRBV6-1
d_call: NA
cdr3_length: 12
clone_size: NA
j_call: TRBJ1-1
cdr3_aa: CANDRPNTEAFF
cdr3_nt: TGTGCCAACGACAGGCCCAACACTGAAGCTTTCTTT

v_call: TRBV9
d_call: NA
cdr3_length: 13
clone_size: NA
j_call: TRBJ2-7
cdr3_aa: CASSVGGVLEQYF
cdr3_nt: TGTGCCAGCAGCGTAGGCGGGGTGCTCGAGCAGTACTTC

v_call: TRBV5-6
d_call: TRBD1
cdr3_length: 15
clone_size: NA
j_call: TRBJ2-7
cdr3_aa: CASSFGDRELYEQYF
cdr3_nt: TGTGCCAGCAGCTTCGGGGACAGGGAGCTCTACGAGCAGTACTTC